This record looks at one TCR beta chain sequence and its context. Its cognate antigen is unknown. V trimming: 1 base; J trimming: 4 bases; junction bases outside the gene matches: 2. The CDR3 sequence is 15 residues long. Germline V gene data show CDR1 as MGHDK and CDR2 as SYGVNS. Produced via immunoSEQ multiplex PCR; TCRdb's table is partial and in-frame only. The table includes 85,000 to 100,000 clones, approximately 90% detected once. These data come from a study of graft-versus-host responses after intestinal transplantation. The wider study: The whole recipient group had anti-thymocyte globulin induction followed by tacrolimus and steroids for two to three years. Study-wide findings and caveats: GvH clones detected in recipient marrow included some appearing first in ileum or blood.

The clonotype was recovered from a human donor who was the organ donor for an intestinal transplant. Sequences were derived from unstimulated CD8+ T cells sorted from spleen or lymph node cells, sampled before transplant. This sequence joins TRBV25-1 and TRBJ2-1; 9 bases line up with TRBD2. CDR3 sequence: CASSESTSGYNEQFF. As DNA, the CDR3 is TGTGCCAGCAGTGAATCGACTAGCGGATACAATGAGCAGTTCTTC.